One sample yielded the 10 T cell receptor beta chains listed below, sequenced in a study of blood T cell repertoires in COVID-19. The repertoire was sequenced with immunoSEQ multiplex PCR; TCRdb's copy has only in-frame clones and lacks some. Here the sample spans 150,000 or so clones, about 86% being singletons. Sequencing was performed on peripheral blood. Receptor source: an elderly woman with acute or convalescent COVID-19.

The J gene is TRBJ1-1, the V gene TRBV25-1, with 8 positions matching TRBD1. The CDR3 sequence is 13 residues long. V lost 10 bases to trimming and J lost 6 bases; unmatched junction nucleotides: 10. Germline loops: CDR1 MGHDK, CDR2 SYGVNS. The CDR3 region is CATTRTGSSEAFF. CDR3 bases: TGTGCCACCACTAGGACAGGGAGTTCTGAAGCTTTCTTT.

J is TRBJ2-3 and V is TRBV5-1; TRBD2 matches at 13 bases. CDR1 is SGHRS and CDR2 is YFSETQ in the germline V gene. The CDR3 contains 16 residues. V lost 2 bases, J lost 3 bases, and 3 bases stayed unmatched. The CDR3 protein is CASSLGLAGATDTQYF. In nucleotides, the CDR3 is TGCGCCAGCAGCTTAGGACTAGCGGGAGCGACAGATACGCAGTATTTT.

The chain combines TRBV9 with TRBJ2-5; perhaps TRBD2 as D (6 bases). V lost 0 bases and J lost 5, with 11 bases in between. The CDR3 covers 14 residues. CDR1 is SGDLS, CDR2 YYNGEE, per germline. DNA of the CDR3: TGTGCCAGCAGCGTAGGAGGGACTTCTGAGACCCAGTACTTC. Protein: CASSVGGTSETQYF.

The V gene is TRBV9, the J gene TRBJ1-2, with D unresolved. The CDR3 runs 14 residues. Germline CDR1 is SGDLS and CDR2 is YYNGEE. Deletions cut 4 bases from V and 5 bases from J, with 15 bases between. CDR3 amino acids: CASSPHSSEYGYTF. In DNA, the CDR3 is TGTGCCAGCAGCCCCCATAGCTCGGAGTATGGCTACACCTTC.

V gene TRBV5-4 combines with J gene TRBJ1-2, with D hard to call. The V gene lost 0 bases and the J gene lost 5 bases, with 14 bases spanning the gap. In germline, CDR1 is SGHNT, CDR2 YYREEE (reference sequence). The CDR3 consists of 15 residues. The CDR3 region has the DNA TGTGCCAGCAGCTTGGAAGGAGCTCGATTTTATGGCTACACCTTC. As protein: CASSLEGARFYGYTF.

Here the CDR3 reads CAISVQGGDTEAFF. DNA for the CDR3: TGTGCCATCAGTGTACAGGGAGGGGACACTGAAGCTTTCTTT. The chain combines TRBV10-3 with TRBJ1-1, with D possibly matching TRBD1 (6 bases). The germline V and J ends were trimmed by 4 bases and 3 bases, with 12 bases remaining between them. CDR3 length: 14 amino acids. Germline loops: CDR1 ENHRY, CDR2 SYGVKD.

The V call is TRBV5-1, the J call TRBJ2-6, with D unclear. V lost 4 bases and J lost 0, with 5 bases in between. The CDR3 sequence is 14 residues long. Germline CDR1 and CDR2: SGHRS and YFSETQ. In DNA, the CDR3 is TGCGCCAGCAGCACGAGCTCTGGGGCCAACGTCCTGACTTTC. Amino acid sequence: CASSTSSGANVLTF.

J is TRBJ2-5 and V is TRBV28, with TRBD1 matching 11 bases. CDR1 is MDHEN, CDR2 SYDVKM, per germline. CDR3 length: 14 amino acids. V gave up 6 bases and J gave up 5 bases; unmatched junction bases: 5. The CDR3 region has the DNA TGTGCCAGCAGAAGGACAGGGGGCATGGAGACCCAGTACTTC. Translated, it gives CASRRTGGMETQYF.

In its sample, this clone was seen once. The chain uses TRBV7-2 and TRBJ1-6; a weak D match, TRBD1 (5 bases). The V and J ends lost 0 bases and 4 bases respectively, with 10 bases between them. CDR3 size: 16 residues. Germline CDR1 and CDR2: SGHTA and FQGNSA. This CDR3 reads CASSLAARVYNSPLHF. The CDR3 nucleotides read TGTGCCAGCAGCTTAGCTGCCAGGGTTTATAATTCACCCCTCCACTTT.

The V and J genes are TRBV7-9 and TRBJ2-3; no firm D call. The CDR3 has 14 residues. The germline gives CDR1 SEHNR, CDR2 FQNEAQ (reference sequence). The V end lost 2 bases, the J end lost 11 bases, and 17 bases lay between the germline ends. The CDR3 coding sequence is TGTGCCAGCAGCTTAACCGGTACAACTCAGGTGCAGTATTTT. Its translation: CASSLTGTTQVQYF.